These 16 T cell receptor beta chains originate from one sample sequenced in a study of blood T cell repertoires in COVID-19. The protocol was immunoSEQ multiplex PCR, while the TCRdb copy is restricted to in-frame clones and leaves out a portion. Of more than 300,000 clones listed, roughly 86% were seen once; the top ten hold roughly a tenth. Sequenced: peripheral blood. The receptors here all came from a woman under 40 with COVID-19, enrolled during active disease.

The chain joins TRBV19 to TRBJ2-5; 8 nucleotides align to TRBD1. The germline V gene encodes CDR1 LNHDA and CDR2 SQIVND (reference sequence). The CDR3 consists of 13 residues. V gave up 3 bases and J gave up 4 bases; unmatched junction bases: 1. The CDR3 nucleotides read TGTGCCAGTAGTATGACAGGGGCAGAGACCCAGTACTTC. Translating it yields CASSMTGAETQYF.

The chain uses TRBV6-4 and TRBJ2-7; D call uncertain. Trimming took off 2 bases at V and 2 bases at J, with 10 bases between the two ends. Germline lookup yields CDR1 MRHNA and CDR2 SNTAGT. The CDR3 runs 14 residues. The CDR3 bases are TGTGCCAGCAGTGACCCCCGCGGAACCTACGAGCAGTACTTC. It codes for CASSDPRGTYEQYF.

This sequence joins TRBV5-4 and TRBJ2-7; D perhaps matches TRBD1 (5 bases). Germline lookup yields CDR1 SGHNT and CDR2 YYREEE (reference sequence). The CDR3 is 12 amino acids. V gave up 2 bases and J gave up 6 bases, with 9 bases separating them. Written as DNA, the CDR3 is TGTGCCAGCAGCTTAGAAAGGGGCGAGCAGTACTTC. Encoded protein: CASSLERGEQYF.

The CDR3 coding sequence is TGTGCCAGCAGCTCCAGGGTTTCCGATACGCAGTATTTT. Translating gives CASSSRVSDTQYF. This sequence joins TRBV9 and TRBJ2-3; tentative D call: TRBD1 (5 bases). Germline CDR1 SGDLS, CDR2 YYNGEE. V gave up 4 bases and J gave up 6 bases, with 12 bases separating them. This CDR3 has 13 residues.

The chain couples TRBV28 to TRBJ1-6; no reliable D call. This CDR3 has 13 residues. CDR1 MDHEN and CDR2 SYDVKM come from the germline V gene. V was trimmed by 5 bases and J by 8 bases, leaving 10 bases between them. CDR3 in amino acids: CASSTTPDSPLHF. Written as DNA, the CDR3 is TGTGCCAGCAGTACGACACCTGATTCACCCCTCCACTTT.

The chain uses TRBV14 and TRBJ1-3, with TRBD1 identical over 10 bases. The junction had 7 bases not matched to a gene; V was cut back by 4 bases and J by 1 base. Germline-derived CDR1 and CDR2 are SGHDN and FVKESK. CDR3 length: 17 amino acids. CDR3 nucleotides: TGTGCCAGCAGCCTCTTGGGACAGGGGAGATCTGGAAACACCATATATTTT. Its protein is CASSLLGQGRSGNTIYF.

V is TRBV28 and J is TRBJ2-5, with 7 bases matching TRBD1. CDR3 length: 12 amino acids. Germline V CDR1 and CDR2: MDHEN, SYDVKM. The V segment lost 6 bases and the J segment 3 bases; nucleotides outside the gene matches: 1. CDR3 amino acids: CASRQGKETQYF. For the CDR3, the DNA is TGTGCCAGCAGACAGGGGAAAGAGACCCAGTACTTC.

The J gene is TRBJ2-3, the V gene TRBV5-4; 9 positions match TRBD1. The CDR3 length is 15 residues. J gave up 6 bases and V 9 bases, and 14 bases lay outside the gene matches. The V gene's germline CDR1 is SGHNT and CDR2 YYREEE (reference sequence). The CDR3 region is CATHFRDRATDTQYF. The DNA of the CDR3 is TGTGCCACCCACTTCCGGGACAGGGCAACGGATACGCAGTATTTT.

The chain joins TRBV30 to TRBJ1-4; possible D gene TRBD1, 6 bases. V lost 0 bases, J lost 7 bases, and 12 bases lay in between. Germline V gene data show CDR1 as GTSNPN and CDR2 as SVGIG (reference sequence). The CDR3 runs 14 residues. This CDR3 reads CAWSVNRDAEKLFF. The CDR3 DNA sequence: TGTGCCTGGAGTGTTAACAGGGACGCTGAAAAACTGTTTTTT.

This clone was seen a single time. The rearrangement joins TRBV9 to TRBJ2-3; TRBD1 agrees at 12 bases. The V gene end was trimmed by 3 bases and the J gene end by 5 bases; junction bases not matched to a gene: 7. The germline V gene has CDR1 SGDLS and CDR2 YYNGEE. The CDR3 is made up of 16 amino acids. CDR3 in amino acids: CASSDRDRGRGDTQYF. In DNA, the CDR3 is TGTGCCAGCAGCGACCGGGACAGGGGGCGGGGAGATACGCAGTATTTT.

This clone was counted once. V usage is TRBV6-5 and J usage is TRBJ2-1, with D possibly TRBD1 on 6 matching bases. From germline, CDR1 is MNHEY and CDR2 SVGAGI. Trimming took 5 bases from V and 0 from J, leaving 11 bases between them. The CDR3 totals 15 residues. As DNA, the CDR3 is TGTGCCAGCAGTAAGACAGGACGCTCCTACAATGAGCAGTTCTTC. It specifies CASSKTGRSYNEQFF.

The chain recombines TRBV19 with TRBJ2-1, with D possibly matching TRBD2 (7 bases). The CDR3 covers 15 residues. Trimming left V 6 bases short and J 9 bases short, with 21 bases between. From germline, CDR1 is LNHDA and CDR2 SQIVND (reference sequence). This CDR3 reads CASSPGGGRDPEQFF. DNA of the CDR3: TGTGCCAGTAGCCCAGGCGGGGGCCGGGATCCTGAGCAGTTCTTC. Combining the CDR3 with reference TRBV19 and TRBJ2-1 gives the whole variable domain DGGITQSPKYLFRKEGQNVTLSCEQNLNHDAMYWYRQDPGQGLRLIYYSQIVNDFQKGDIAEGYSVSREKKESFPLTVTSAQKNPTAFYLCASSPGGGRDPEQFFGPGTRLTVL.

The gene calls are TRBV2 and TRBJ2-3; 8 bases are a match to TRBD1. The CDR3 spans 14 residues. The V and J ends lost 8 bases and 5 bases, in that order; junction bases with no gene match: 9. Germline CDR1 is SNHLY and CDR2 is FYNNEI. The CDR3 nucleotides are TGTGCCAGCGGAAGAGGACAGGGTAAAGATACGCAGTATTTT. It translates to CASGRGQGKDTQYF.

In its sample, this clone was seen once. The V call is TRBV7-9, the J call TRBJ2-7; possible D gene TRBD1, 5 bases. Per the germline V gene, CDR1 is SEHNR and CDR2 is FQNEAQ (reference sequence). V lost 3 bases and J 7 bases, leaving 25 bases between the germline ends. This CDR3 comprises 17 residues. CDR3 in amino acids: CASSFQVQGRKVWEQYF. In nucleotides, the CDR3 is TGTGCCAGCAGCTTTCAGGTGCAGGGTCGAAAAGTATGGGAGCAGTACTTC.

The J gene is TRBJ2-3, the V gene TRBV24-1; 8 bases are shared with TRBD2. V shed 5 bases, J shed 2 bases, and the junction held 8 bases outside the gene matches. This CDR3 region has 16 residues. Germline V lookup: CDR1 KGHDR, CDR2 SFDVKD. The CDR3 nucleotides are TGTGCCACCAGTGGCGGGGGGACGGACCTCACAGATACGCAGTATTTT. Translating it yields CATSGGGTDLTDTQYF.

CDR3 DNA: TGTGCCAGCAGCTTGCGGGCAGGGCGCTCCTCTGGGGCCAACGTCCTGACTTTC. Encoded protein: CASSLRAGRSSGANVLTF. The chain is built from TRBV5-6 and TRBJ2-6, with D possibly TRBD1 on 5 matching bases. The V gene lost 1 base and the J gene lost 0 bases, with 14 bases spanning the gap. The CDR3 loop spans 18 amino acids. Germline V gene data show CDR1 as SGHDT and CDR2 as YYEEEE. Combining the CDR3 with reference TRBV5-6 and TRBJ2-6 gives the whole variable domain DAGVTQSPTHLIKTRGQQVTLRCSPKSGHDTVSWYQQALGQGPQFIFQYYEEEERQRGNFPDRFSGHQFPNYSSELNVNALLLGDSALYLCASSLRAGRSSGANVLTFGAGSRLTVL.